This T cell receptor (beta chain) was retrieved from a study of blood T cell repertoires in COVID-19. The length of the CDR3 is 14 residues. Trimming took off 6 bases at V and 4 bases at J, with 16 bases between the two ends. Per the germline V gene, CDR1 is ENHRY and CDR2 is SYGVKD. The method was immunoSEQ multiplex PCR; TCRdb's version includes in-frame clones alone and lacks a portion of them. Of 260,000 or so clones in the sample, over 75% are singletons; the top ten hold roughly 8.6%. Material: peripheral blood. The rearrangement uses TRBV10-3 and TRBJ2-7, with D possibly being TRBD1 (8 bases). The clonotype originates from a human donor in a cohort sampled during active COVID-19. The chain's CDR3 is CAIRSDRGGYEQYF. CDR3 bases: TGTGCCATCAGATCCGACAGGGGAGGGTACGAGCAGTACTTC.